The next 19 T cell receptor beta chains were all read from a single sample in a study of blood T cells in healthy people across ages. The authors ran a second PCR of roughly 6 to 12 cycles using a sample-barcoded 5' primer and a J-beta primer mix. MiXCR was run by TCRdb on the 5' RACE reads, yielding one entry per CDR3 protein. The sample records 650,000 to 700,000 distinct CDR3 sequences, around 52% being singletons. The sequencing sample was made of blood. Every receptor here comes from an elderly woman in good health.

The rearrangement joins TRBV20-1 to TRBJ2-7; maybe TRBD2 (6 bases). The CDR3 extends over 11 amino acids. The germline V gene has CDR1 DFQATT and CDR2 SNEGSKA (reference sequence). Trimming stripped 6 bases from V and 2 bases from J, with 8 bases between. The chain's CDR3 is CSAAGTYEQYF. Written as DNA, the CDR3 is TGCAGTGCGGCGGGAACCTACGAGCAGTACTTC.

The chain couples TRBV7-2 to TRBJ2-4; 8 bases align to TRBD1. The DNA end is more similar to TRBJ2-7, so the J call may be wrong. The CDR3 has 17 amino acids. CDR1 and CDR2 from the germline V gene are SGHTA and FQGNSA. The CDR3 region has the DNA TGTGCCAGCAGCTTAAGGGTGGGTGGACAGGGCGCACACGAGCAGTACTTC. Its protein is CASSLRVGGQGAHEQYF.

This clonotype has a single count. V gene TRBV11-1 combines with J gene TRBJ2-3, with 7 nucleotides matching TRBD2. Losses at the gene ends were 8 bases for V and 7 bases for J; bases not matched to a gene: 15. The CDR3 length is 15 residues. CDR1 is SGHAT and CDR2 is FQDESV in the germline V gene (reference sequence). Here the CDR3 DNA reads TGTGCCAGCCGGGATGCGTCCGCGGGAGTTAATACGCAGTATTTT. The encoded protein is CASRDASAGVNTQYF.

The chain carries TRBV7-6 and TRBJ2-3; TRBD2 is a possible D gene (5 bases). The CDR3 has 14 residues. The V and J ends lost 0 bases and 6 bases respectively, with 10 bases between them. Germline lookup yields CDR1 SGHVS and CDR2 FNYEAQ. CDR3 sequence reads: CASSLARERDTQYF. The CDR3 DNA reads TGTGCCAGCAGCTTAGCGAGGGAGAGGGATACGCAGTATTTT.

In its sample, this clonotype was seen many times. The V and J genes are TRBV7-2 and TRBJ1-5; D is unresolved. The CDR3 length is 14 residues. V was clipped by 1 base and J by 4 bases, with 8 bases between them. Per germline, CDR1 SGHTA and CDR2 FQGNSA. In nucleotides, the CDR3 is TGTGCCAGCAGCTTAGGCGGTATTAATCAGCCCCAGCATTTT. This translates into CASSLGGINQPQHF.

J is TRBJ2-7 and V is TRBV5-1, with D possibly matching TRBD1 (6 bases). The germline CDR1 and CDR2 sequences are SGHRS and YFSETQ. The CDR3 loop spans 13 amino acids. Trimming stripped 4 bases from V and 3 bases from J, with 11 bases between. CDR3 protein: CASSPVTGYEQYF. The DNA of the CDR3 is TGCGCCAGCAGCCCCGTGACAGGCTACGAGCAGTACTTC.

The V call is TRBV6-1, the J call TRBJ1-6; D is unresolved. This CDR3 has 13 amino acids. Germline V gene lookup returns CDR1 MNHNS and CDR2 SASEGT. The germline V and J ends were trimmed by 8 bases and 4 bases, with 9 bases remaining between them. The CDR3 sequence is CASHLSYNSPLHF. DNA of the CDR3: TGTGCCAGCCACTTATCGTATAATTCACCCCTCCACTTT.

This clonotype was observed once. This clone may be a read error of a much larger clone one base away. This chain's CDR3 is CSVGIYQETQYF. The DNA for the CDR3 is TGCAGCGTTGGGATCTACCAAGAGACCCAGTACTTC. V is TRBV29-1 and J is TRBJ2-5, with D hard to call. The germline V gene encodes CDR1 SQVTM and CDR2 ANQGSEA. V lost 4 bases, J lost 0 bases, and 6 bases lay in between. The length of the CDR3 is 12 residues.

This chain links TRBV7-2 with TRBJ2-5; 7 nucleotides agree with TRBD2. The junction had 12 bases not matched to a gene; V was cut back by 0 bases and J by 11 bases. CDR3 length: 15 residues. Germline CDR1 is SGHTA and CDR2 is FQGNSA. CDR3 bases: TGTGCCAGCAGCTTAGCTAGCGGGCTAGGGAATGAGCAGTACTTC. Translation: CASSLASGLGNEQYF.

This clonotype came up many times. The chain carries TRBV20-1 and TRBJ2-1, with 10 bases matching TRBD2. CDR3 length equals 17 residues. The V gene's germline CDR1 is DFQATT and CDR2 SNEGSKA (reference sequence). V shed 6 bases and J 0 bases; nucleotides not matched to a gene: 11. The DNA for the CDR3 is TGCAGTGCCTTAACCCGACTAGCGGGTAGCTCCTACAATGAGCAGTTCTTC. This translates into CSALTRLAGSSYNEQFF.

The CDR3 sequence: CSVYQGAPYGYTF. CDR3 coding DNA: TGCAGCGTTTACCAGGGGGCCCCCTATGGCTACACCTTC. V gene TRBV29-1 combines with J gene TRBJ1-2, with 8 nucleotides matching TRBD1. The CDR3 is made up of 13 amino acids. From germline, CDR1 is SQVTM and CDR2 ANQGSEA. V shed 5 bases and J 4 bases; nucleotides not matched to a gene: 6. Variable domain in full (rest from reference TRBV29-1 and TRBJ1-2): SAVISQKPSRDICQRGTSLTIQCQVDSQVTMMFWYRQQPGQSLTLIATANQGSEATYESGFVIDKFPISRPNLTFSTLTVSNMSPEDSSIYLCSVYQGAPYGYTFGSGTRLTVV.

Comments on this clonotype: One base away lies a much larger clone, so this may be a sequencing read error. The chain couples TRBV28 to TRBJ2-1; 14 bases line up with TRBD2. Germline V lookup: CDR1 MDHEN, CDR2 SYDVKM. This CDR3 comprises 17 residues. CDR3 loop: CTSSLRTSGRFYNEQFF. The DNA of the CDR3 is TGTACCAGCAGTCTCCGGACTAGCGGGAGGTTTTACAATGAGCAGTTCTTC.

In this sample, this clonotype turned up a few times. This chain joins TRBV20-1 and TRBJ2-5; D not resolved. The CDR3 runs 13 residues. Per the germline V gene, CDR1 is DFQATT and CDR2 is SNEGSKA (reference sequence). V lost 3 bases, J lost 5 bases, and 13 bases lay in between. CDR3 DNA: TGCAGTGCTAGCTCTGGGCCCGGGGAGACCCAGTACTTC. It encodes CSASSGPGETQYF.

The rearrangement joins TRBV30 to TRBJ2-7; D is uncertain. The CDR3 covers 11 residues. Trimming removed 4 bases from V and 3 bases from J, with 7 bases in between. Germline V gives CDR1 GTSNPN, CDR2 SVGIG (reference sequence). The DNA of the CDR3 is TGTGCCTGGAAAGGGATCTACGAGCAGTACTTC. The encoded protein is CAWKGIYEQYF.

This clonotype was counted ten times or more. The rearrangement joins TRBV5-1 to TRBJ2-1; 7 positions match TRBD1. The CDR3 totals 13 residues. V lost 4 bases and J lost 8; bases outside the gene matches: 6. Germline V gene data show CDR1 as SGHRS and CDR2 as YFSETQ. The CDR3 DNA reads as TGCGCCAGCAGCAAGACAGGGATGGATGAGCAGTTCTTC. Its protein product is CASSKTGMDEQFF. Full variable domain (rest looked up from reference TRBV5-1 and TRBJ2-1): KAGVTQTPRYLIKTRGQQVTLSCSPISGHRSVSWYQQTPGQGLQFLFEYFSETQRNKGNFPGRFSGRQFSNSRSEMNVSTLELGDSALYLCASSKTGMDEQFFGPGTRLTVL.

At least ten counts were recorded for this clonotype. The chain employs TRBV12-3 or TRBV12-4 and TRBJ2-3; D gene uncertain. The CDR3 covers 14 residues. V lost 2 bases and J 5 bases, leaving 11 bases between the germline ends. The CDR3 reads CASSLISLVDTQYF. CDR3 sequence (DNA): TGTGCCAGCAGTTTAATTTCCCTGGTAGATACGCAGTATTTT.

V gene TRBV30 combines with J gene TRBJ2-4, with a weak D call TRBD1 (5 bases). The assigned J gene may be wrong: the sequence end matches TRBJ2-7 better. The V gene's germline CDR1 is GTSNPN and CDR2 SVGIG (reference sequence). The CDR3 extends over 14 amino acids. CDR3 region: CAWRSGQISYEQYF. As DNA, the CDR3 is TGTGCCTGGAGATCAGGGCAGATTTCCTACGAGCAGTACTTC.

The chain recombines TRBV6-2 or TRBV6-3 with TRBJ2-7, with no clear D. Germline-derived CDR1 and CDR2 are MNHEY and SVGEGT. V lost 5 bases, J lost 2 bases, and 7 bases lay in between. This CDR3 region has 12 residues. The CDR3 nucleotides are TGTGCCAGCAGTGAGCAGGCCTACGAGCAGTACTTC. Amino acids: CASSEQAYEQYF.

This clonotype was seen once. The rearrangement links TRBV12-3 or TRBV12-4 to TRBJ1-4, with D uncertain. The CDR3 has 13 amino acids. V was cut by 8 bases and J by 0 bases, with 7 bases left in between. The CDR3 coding sequence is TGTGCCAGCTCGGTACCAACTAATGAAAAACTGTTTTTT. It encodes CASSVPTNEKLFF.